Shown below are 18 T cell receptor beta chains from a single sample sequenced in a study of blood T cell repertoires in COVID-19. Assay: immunoSEQ multiplex PCR; the TCRdb copy retains only in-frame clones and omits some. The data contain roughly 120,000 clones, nearly 90% of them singletons. Sequencing was performed on peripheral blood. These receptors originate from a woman aged 60-75 years with COVID-19, enrolled during active disease.

The genes are TRBV7-6 and TRBJ2-1; D is possibly TRBD2 (6 bases). Germline V CDR1 and CDR2: SGHVS, FNYEAQ. This CDR3 contains 15 residues. Trimming took off 5 bases at V and 3 bases at J, with 14 bases between the two ends. CDR3 protein: CASSPSSGLYNEQFF. DNA of the CDR3: TGTGCCAGCAGCCCTAGTAGCGGTCTCTACAATGAGCAGTTCTTC.

V and J are TRBV12-5 and TRBJ1-5; TRBD1 agrees at 9 bases. Germline V gene lookup returns CDR1 LGHNT and CDR2 FRNRAP. The V segment lost 1 base and the J segment 6 bases; nucleotides outside the gene matches: 4. The length of the CDR3 is 15 residues. The CDR3 region is CASGLGGTGSQPQHF. CDR3 nucleotide sequence: TGTGCTAGTGGTTTGGGGGGGACAGGGAGTCAGCCCCAGCATTTT. Full variable domain (missing parts from reference TRBV12-5 and TRBJ1-5): DARVTQTPRHKVTEMGQEVTMRCQPILGHNTVFWYRQTMMQGLELLAYFRNRAPLDDSGMPKDRFSAEMPDATLATLKIQPSEPRDSAVYFCASGLGGTGSQPQHFGDGTRLSIL.

This rearrangement joins TRBV5-4 to TRBJ2-5; D possibly corresponds to TRBD2 (6 bases). CDR1 is SGHNT and CDR2 is YYREEE in the germline V gene (reference sequence). V lost 3 bases and J 3 bases, leaving 15 bases between the germline ends. The CDR3 is made up of 15 amino acids. CDR3 protein: CASSSETIAEETQYF. CDR3 DNA sequence: TGTGCCAGCAGCTCCGAAACCATAGCGGAAGAGACCCAGTACTTC.

This clone was observed a single time. The chain recombines TRBV4-3 with TRBJ2-5, with TRBD1 as a possible D gene (6 bases). Trimming stripped 0 bases from V and 2 bases from J, with 13 bases between. This CDR3 comprises 16 residues. CDR1 is LGHNA, CDR2 YSLEER, per germline. CDR3 DNA sequence: TGCGCCAGCAGCCAAGATCTAAACAGGGATCAAGAGACCCAGTACTTC. Its translation is CASSQDLNRDQETQYF.

J is TRBJ2-2 and V is TRBV9; D ambiguous. The CDR3 runs 13 residues. From germline, CDR1 is SGDLS and CDR2 YYNGEE. V gave up 0 bases and J gave up 4 bases, with 4 bases separating them. CDR3 protein: CASSVGLTGELFF. For the CDR3, the DNA is TGTGCCAGCAGCGTAGGTCTCACCGGGGAGCTGTTTTTT.

The V call is TRBV6-2 or TRBV6-3, the J call TRBJ2-7, with TRBD1 as a possible D gene (5 bases). Trimming stripped 2 bases from V and 0 bases from J, with 5 bases between. The CDR3 spans 13 residues. Germline loops: CDR1 MNHEY, CDR2 SVGEGT. Written as DNA, the CDR3 is TGTGCCAGCAGTTACGGACACTCCTACGAGCAGTACTTC. Its protein is CASSYGHSYEQYF.

The CDR3 coding sequence is TGTGCCAGCGACAGGAGATCCTACAATGAGCAGTTCTTC. Translating gives CASDRRSYNEQFF. The rearrangement joins TRBV2 to TRBJ2-1; D is perhaps TRBD1 (6 bases). V was shortened by 8 bases and J by 1 base, with 9 bases between the two germline ends. Germline V gene sequence: CDR1 SNHLY, CDR2 FYNNEI. This CDR3 is built from 13 residues. Drawing the rest from reference TRBV2 and TRBJ2-1, the complete variable domain is EPEVTQTPSHQVTQMGQEVILRCVPISNHLYFYWYRQILGQKVEFLVSFYNNEISEKSEIFDDQFSVERPDGSNFTLKIRSTKLEDSAMYFCASDRRSYNEQFFGPGTRLTVL.

The chain is built from TRBV7-9 and TRBJ2-1; D might be TRBD1 (6 bases). V was cut by 8 bases and J by 4 bases, with 12 bases left in between. Germline V CDR1 and CDR2: SEHNR, FQNEAQ (reference sequence). The CDR3 length is 13 residues. The CDR3: CASEPGVYNEQFF. The CDR3 DNA reads TGTGCCAGCGAGCCAGGGGTATACAATGAGCAGTTCTTC. The full variable domain, rest sourced from reference TRBV7-9 and TRBJ2-1, is DTGVSQNPRHKITKRGQNVTFRCDPISEHNRLYWYRQTLGQGPEFLTYFQNEAQLEKSRLLSDRFSAERPKGSFSTLEIQRTEQGDSAMYLCASEPGVYNEQFFGPGTRLTVL.

The chain couples TRBV7-2 to TRBJ2-7; D might be TRBD1 (6 bases). V was clipped by 1 base and J by 3 bases, with 13 bases between them. The CDR3 is made up of 15 amino acids. CDR1 and CDR2 (germline): SGHTA, FQGNSA. The CDR3 here is CASSLEGTTVYEQYF. The CDR3 coding sequence is TGTGCCAGCAGCTTAGAAGGGACAACAGTCTACGAGCAGTACTTC.

This chain uses TRBV6-5 with TRBJ2-7; 7 bases match TRBD1. CDR3 length: 15 residues. CDR1 MNHEY and CDR2 SVGAGI come from the germline V gene. The J segment lost 2 bases and the V segment lost 6 bases, leaving 10 bases of the junction unmatched. The CDR3 protein is CASRPDRDYTYEQYF. The CDR3 DNA reads TGTGCCAGCAGACCCGACAGGGATTATACCTACGAGCAGTACTTC.

This CDR3 reads CASSLLSTGLYGYTF. DNA of the CDR3: TGTGCCAGCAGCCTTCTCTCAACAGGGTTATATGGCTACACCTTC. The rearrangement uses TRBV9 and TRBJ1-2, with D tentatively TRBD1 (6 bases). Between the trimmed V and J ends, which lost 4 bases and 5 bases, there was a span of 18 bases. The CDR3 has 15 residues. Per germline, CDR1 SGDLS and CDR2 YYNGEE.

The V call is TRBV5-1, the J call TRBJ1-2; D is unresolved. Germline V lookup: CDR1 SGHRS, CDR2 YFSETQ. V lost 0 bases and J 6 bases, leaving 12 bases between the germline ends. The length of the CDR3 is 14 residues. Here the CDR3 DNA reads TGCGCCAGCAGCTTGGATCGGGGTACGGATGGCTACACCTTC. This codes for CASSLDRGTDGYTF. The whole variable domain, filled in from reference TRBV5-1 and TRBJ1-2, reads KAGVTQTPRYLIKTRGQQVTLSCSPISGHRSVSWYQQTPGQGLQFLFEYFSETQRNKGNFPGRFSGRQFSNSRSEMNVSTLELGDSALYLCASSLDRGTDGYTFGSGTRLTVV.

V gene TRBV27 combines with J gene TRBJ2-1, with TRBD1 identical over 8 bases. Germline V gene sequence: CDR1 MNHEY, CDR2 SMNVEV (reference sequence). The CDR3 length is 20 residues. V was pared by 6 bases and J by 0 bases, with 19 bases of the junction left unmatched. The CDR3 bases are TGTGCCAGCAGAAGTGGGTTGAGACAGGGGCATGGAAGCTCCTACAATGAGCAGTTCTTC. Amino acids: CASRSGLRQGHGSSYNEQFF.

A single count supports this clone. This chain links TRBV4-1 with TRBJ1-5; 7 nucleotides align to TRBD1. Trimming cost V 0 bases and J 4 bases; bases outside gene matches: 21. The CDR3 totals 21 residues. Per the germline V gene, CDR1 is MGHRA and CDR2 is YSYEKL. The CDR3 DNA sequence: TGCGCCAGCAGCCAAGAAGCAGGGTGGCAAAGGGGGCAGGGTCTTAATCAGCCCCAGCATTTT. Amino acid sequence: CASSQEAGWQRGQGLNQPQHF.

The chain employs TRBV3-1 (or the pseudogene TRBV3-2) and TRBJ2-1; D is unclear. This CDR3 region has 15 residues. Trimming took off 3 bases at V and 3 bases at J, with 12 bases between the two ends. From germline, CDR1 is LGHDT and CDR2 YNNKEL (reference sequence). CDR3 in DNA: TGTGCCAGCAGCCAGCCCCTAGGTAGCTACAATGAGCAGTTCTTC. Protein product: CASSQPLGSYNEQFF.

The chain joins TRBV21-1 to TRBJ2-7; the table's D call of TRBD2 was not tested on the DNA. TRBV21-1 is a pseudogene. The CDR3 is 16 amino acids. Written as DNA, the CDR3 is TGTGCCAGCAGCAGGCTAGCGGGGGTTGTCTCCTACGAGCAGTACTTC. This sequence encodes CASSRLAGVVSYEQYF.

J is TRBJ1-4 and V is TRBV7-9; D unclear. CDR3 length: 15 residues. Germline-derived CDR1 and CDR2 are SEHNR and FQNEAQ (reference sequence). Trimming removed 5 bases at V and 0 bases at J, with 10 bases between. The CDR3 protein is CASSALGTTNEKLFF. The DNA for the CDR3 is TGTGCCAGCAGCGCCCTAGGAACAACTAATGAAAAACTGTTTTTT.

Only one count was recorded for this clone. This chain joins TRBV2 and TRBJ2-4; tentative D call: TRBD2 (5 bases). V was trimmed by 7 bases and J by 8 bases, leaving 9 bases between them. CDR3 length equals 11 residues. The germline V gene has CDR1 SNHLY and CDR2 FYNNEI. CDR3 protein: CASTGWDIQYF. The CDR3 nucleotides read TGTGCCAGCACGGGGTGGGACATTCAGTACTTC.